The T cell receptor beta chain under discussion was sequenced for a study of blood T cell repertoires in COVID-19. The overall study: Whether acute or convalescent, the COVID-19 samples came from the United States, Italy and Spain. Sources were T cells, B-cell-depleted T cells, or PBMCs; the material itself was cDNA or gDNA.

The CDR3 has 16 amino acids. V lost 4 bases and J lost 2; bases outside the gene matches: 7. Germline V gene lookup returns CDR1 MNHNS and CDR2 SASEGT. Authors' analysis steps: Counts of nucleated cells, estimated from reference gene primer amplification, were obtained. The data were produced by immunoSEQ multiplex PCR, yet TCRdb's version contains in-frame clones alone and is incomplete. For V, J and clone size, that table is used; D and trimming come from the DNA. The sample holds around 200,000 clones, more than 70% seen once. The origin of this receptor is a young man with active or convalescent COVID-19. The sequenced sample consisted of peripheral blood. The genes are TRBV6-1 and TRBJ2-7; 11 nucleotides agree with TRBD1. CDR3 bases: TGTGCCAGCAGTGGGACAGGGGGCGCTTGGCCCTACGAGCAGTACTTC. It is translated as CASSGTGGAWPYEQYF.